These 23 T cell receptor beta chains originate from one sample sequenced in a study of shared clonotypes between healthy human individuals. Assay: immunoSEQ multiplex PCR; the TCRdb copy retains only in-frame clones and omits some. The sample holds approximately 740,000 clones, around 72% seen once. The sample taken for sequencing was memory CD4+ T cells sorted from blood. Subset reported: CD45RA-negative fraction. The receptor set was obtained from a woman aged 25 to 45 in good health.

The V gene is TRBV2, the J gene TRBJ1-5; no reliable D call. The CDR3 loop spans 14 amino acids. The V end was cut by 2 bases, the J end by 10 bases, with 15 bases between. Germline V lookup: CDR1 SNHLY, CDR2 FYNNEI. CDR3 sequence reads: CASSERTRERPQHF. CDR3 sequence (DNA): TGTGCCAGCAGTGAAAGAACACGGGAAAGACCCCAGCATTTT.

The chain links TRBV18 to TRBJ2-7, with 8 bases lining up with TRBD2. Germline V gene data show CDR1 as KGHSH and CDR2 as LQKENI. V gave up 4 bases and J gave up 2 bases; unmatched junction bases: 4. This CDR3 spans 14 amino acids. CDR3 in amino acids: CASSRAGEAYEQYF. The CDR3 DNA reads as TGTGCCAGCTCACGAGCGGGAGAGGCCTACGAGCAGTACTTC.

CDR3 bases: TGTGCCAGCAGCTTGGGCGACAGGGGTGGCTCCTACAATGAGCAGTTCTTC. Translation: CASSLGDRGGSYNEQFF. The chain has TRBV5-8 and TRBJ2-1; 8 bases agree with TRBD1. In germline, CDR1 is SGHTS, CDR2 YDEGEE. This CDR3 comprises 17 residues. V trimming: 0 bases; J trimming: 0 bases; junction bases outside the gene matches: 5.

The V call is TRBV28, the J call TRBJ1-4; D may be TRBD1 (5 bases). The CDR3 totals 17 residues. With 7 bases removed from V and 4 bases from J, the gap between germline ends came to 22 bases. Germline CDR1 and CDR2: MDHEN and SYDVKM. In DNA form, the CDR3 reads TGTGCCAGCACCGCTGGGGGACTGGGGAGGGGTAATGAAAAACTGTTTTTT. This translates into CASTAGGLGRGNEKLFF.

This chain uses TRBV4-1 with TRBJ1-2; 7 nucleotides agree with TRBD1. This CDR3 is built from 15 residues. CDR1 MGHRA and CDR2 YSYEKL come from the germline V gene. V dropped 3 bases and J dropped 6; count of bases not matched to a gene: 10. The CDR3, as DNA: TGCGCCAGCAGCCAGGCTCGTGACAGGGACCATGGCTACACCTTC. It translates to CASSQARDRDHGYTF.

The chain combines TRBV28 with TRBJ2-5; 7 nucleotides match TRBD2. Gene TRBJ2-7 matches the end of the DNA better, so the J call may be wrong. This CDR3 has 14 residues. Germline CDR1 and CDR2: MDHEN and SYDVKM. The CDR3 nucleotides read TGTGCCAGCAGTTCACCGGGACTATCTTACGAGCAGTACTTC. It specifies CASSSPGLSYEQYF.

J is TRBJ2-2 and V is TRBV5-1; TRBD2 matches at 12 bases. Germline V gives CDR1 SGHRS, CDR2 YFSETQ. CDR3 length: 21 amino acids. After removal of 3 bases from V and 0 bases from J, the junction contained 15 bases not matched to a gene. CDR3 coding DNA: TGCGCCAGCAGCTCCCCCCTCCTAGCGGGAGGGTGGGGAACGAACACCGGGGAGCTGTTTTTT. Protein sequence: CASSSPLLAGGWGTNTGELFF.

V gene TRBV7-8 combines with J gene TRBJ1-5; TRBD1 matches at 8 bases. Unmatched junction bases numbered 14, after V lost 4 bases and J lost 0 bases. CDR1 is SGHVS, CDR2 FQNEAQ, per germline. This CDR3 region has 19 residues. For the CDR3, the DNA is TGTGCCAGCAGCTCGCGGTTGCGTATGACAGGGGATAGCAATCAGCCCCAGCATTTT. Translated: CASSSRLRMTGDSNQPQHF.

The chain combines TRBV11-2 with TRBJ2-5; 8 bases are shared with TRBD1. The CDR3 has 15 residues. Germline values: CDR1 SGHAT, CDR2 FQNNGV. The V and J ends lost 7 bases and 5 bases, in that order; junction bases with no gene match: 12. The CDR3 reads CASTTGTGFSETQYF. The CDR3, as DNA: TGTGCCAGCACCACCGGGACAGGATTTTCGGAGACCCAGTACTTC.

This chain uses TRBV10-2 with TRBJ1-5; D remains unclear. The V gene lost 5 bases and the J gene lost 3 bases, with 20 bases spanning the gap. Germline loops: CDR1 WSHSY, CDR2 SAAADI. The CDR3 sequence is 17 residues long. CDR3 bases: TGCGCCAGCAGTCCGACTCCACTCCGTCAGGTCAATCAGCCCCAGCATTTT. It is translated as CASSPTPLRQVNQPQHF.

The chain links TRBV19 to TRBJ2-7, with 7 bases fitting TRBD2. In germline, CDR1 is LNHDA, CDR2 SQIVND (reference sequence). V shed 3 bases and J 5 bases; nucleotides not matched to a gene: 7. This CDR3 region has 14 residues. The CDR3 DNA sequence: TGTGCCAGTAGTATCAGCGGGAACAGGAACGAGCAGTACTTC. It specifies CASSISGNRNEQYF.

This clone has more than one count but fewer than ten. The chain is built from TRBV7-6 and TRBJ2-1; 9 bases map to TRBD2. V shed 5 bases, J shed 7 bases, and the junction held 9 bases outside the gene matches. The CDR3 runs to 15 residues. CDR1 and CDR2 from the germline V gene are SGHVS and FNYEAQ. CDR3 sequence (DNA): TGTGCCAGCAGCCCCGCGGGGGGGTTAGTTAATGAGCAGTTCTTC. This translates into CASSPAGGLVNEQFF.

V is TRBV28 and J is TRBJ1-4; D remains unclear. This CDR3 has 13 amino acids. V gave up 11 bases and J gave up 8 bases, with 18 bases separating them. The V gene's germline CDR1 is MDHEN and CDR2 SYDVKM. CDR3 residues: CASKNQVGEKLFF. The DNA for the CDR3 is TGTGCCTCCAAGAACCAGGTTGGGGAAAAACTGTTTTTT. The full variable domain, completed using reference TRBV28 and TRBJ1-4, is DVKVTQSSRYLVKRTGEKVFLECVQDMDHENMFWYRQDPGLGLRLIYFSYDVKMKEKGDIPEGYSVSREKKERFSLILESASTNQTSMYLCASKNQVGEKLFFGSGTQLSVL.

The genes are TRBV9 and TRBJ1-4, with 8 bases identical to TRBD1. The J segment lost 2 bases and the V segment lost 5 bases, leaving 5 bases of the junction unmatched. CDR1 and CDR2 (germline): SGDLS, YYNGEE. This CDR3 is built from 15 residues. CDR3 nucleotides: TGTGCCAGCAGTATGACAGGGGAGACTAATGAAAAACTGTTTTTT. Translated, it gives CASSMTGETNEKLFF.

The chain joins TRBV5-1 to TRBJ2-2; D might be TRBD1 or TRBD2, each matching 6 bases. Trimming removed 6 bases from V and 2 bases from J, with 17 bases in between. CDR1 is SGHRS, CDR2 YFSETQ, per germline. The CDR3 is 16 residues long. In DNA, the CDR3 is TGCGCCAGCACCGGTTCCGGCGGGACAAACACCGGGGAGCTGTTTTTT. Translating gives CASTGSGGTNTGELFF. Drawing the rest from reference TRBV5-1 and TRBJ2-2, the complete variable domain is KAGVTQTPRYLIKTRGQQVTLSCSPISGHRSVSWYQQTPGQGLQFLFEYFSETQRNKGNFPGRFSGRQFSNSRSEMNVSTLELGDSALYLCASTGSGGTNTGELFFGEGSRLTVL.

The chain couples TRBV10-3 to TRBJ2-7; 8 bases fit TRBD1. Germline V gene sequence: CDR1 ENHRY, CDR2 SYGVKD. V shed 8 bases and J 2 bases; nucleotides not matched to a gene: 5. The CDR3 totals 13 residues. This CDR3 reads CAIRTGPAYEQYF. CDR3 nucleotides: TGTGCCATCCGGACAGGGCCGGCCTACGAGCAGTACTTC.

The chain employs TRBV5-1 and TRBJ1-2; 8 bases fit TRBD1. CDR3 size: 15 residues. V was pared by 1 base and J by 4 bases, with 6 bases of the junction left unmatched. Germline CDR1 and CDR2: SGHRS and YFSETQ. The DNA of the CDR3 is TGCGCCAGCAGCTTGCGACAGGGGTTCGCCTATGGCTACACCTTC. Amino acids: CASSLRQGFAYGYTF.

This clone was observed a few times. CDR3 sequence reads: CASSFIAGGLEETQYF. The CDR3 DNA reads TGCGCCAGCAGCTTTATAGCGGGCGGATTGGAGGAGACCCAGTACTTC. The chain uses TRBV5-1 and TRBJ2-5; 7 nucleotides match TRBD2. CDR3 length: 16 amino acids. CDR1 is SGHRS and CDR2 is YFSETQ in the germline V gene. Germline trimming cut 2 bases from V and 5 bases from J; bases unmatched to any gene: 12.

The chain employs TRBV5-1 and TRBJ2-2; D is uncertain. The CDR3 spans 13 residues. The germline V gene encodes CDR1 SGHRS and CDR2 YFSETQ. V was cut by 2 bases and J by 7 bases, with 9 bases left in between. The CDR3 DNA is TGCGCCAGCAGCTTTGGGTATGACGGGGAGCTGTTTTTT. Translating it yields CASSFGYDGELFF.

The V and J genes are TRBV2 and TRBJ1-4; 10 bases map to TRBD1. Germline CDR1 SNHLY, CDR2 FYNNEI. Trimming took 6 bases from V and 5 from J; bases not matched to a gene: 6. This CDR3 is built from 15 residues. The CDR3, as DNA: TGTGCCAGCAGGGACCGGACAGGGGGAAATGAAAAACTGTTTTTT. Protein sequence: CASRDRTGGNEKLFF.

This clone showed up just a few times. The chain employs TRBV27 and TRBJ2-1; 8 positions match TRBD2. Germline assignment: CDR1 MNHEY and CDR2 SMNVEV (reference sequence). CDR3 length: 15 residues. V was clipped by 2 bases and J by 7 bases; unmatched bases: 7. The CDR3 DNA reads TGTGCCAGCAGTTTAAGGTCGGGAGGGGAAAATGAGCAGTTCTTC. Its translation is CASSLRSGGENEQFF.

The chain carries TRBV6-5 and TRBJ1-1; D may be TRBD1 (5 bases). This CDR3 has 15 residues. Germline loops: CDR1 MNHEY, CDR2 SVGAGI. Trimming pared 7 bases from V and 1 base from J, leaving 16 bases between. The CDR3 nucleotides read TGTGCCAGCAAACGGGAGAACAGGCCGAACACTGAAGCTTTCTTT. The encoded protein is CASKRENRPNTEAFF.

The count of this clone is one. As DNA, the CDR3 is TGTGCCAGCAGCACCAGGGGGTACCGGGACAGGGAGTTTAACAATCAGCCCCAGCATTTT. It translates to CASSTRGYRDREFNNQPQHF. V is TRBV7-8 and J is TRBJ1-5; 9 positions agree with TRBD1. The germline CDR1 and CDR2 sequences are SGHVS and FQNEAQ. J was trimmed by 3 bases and V by 5 bases; bases with no gene match: 20. The CDR3 has 20 residues.